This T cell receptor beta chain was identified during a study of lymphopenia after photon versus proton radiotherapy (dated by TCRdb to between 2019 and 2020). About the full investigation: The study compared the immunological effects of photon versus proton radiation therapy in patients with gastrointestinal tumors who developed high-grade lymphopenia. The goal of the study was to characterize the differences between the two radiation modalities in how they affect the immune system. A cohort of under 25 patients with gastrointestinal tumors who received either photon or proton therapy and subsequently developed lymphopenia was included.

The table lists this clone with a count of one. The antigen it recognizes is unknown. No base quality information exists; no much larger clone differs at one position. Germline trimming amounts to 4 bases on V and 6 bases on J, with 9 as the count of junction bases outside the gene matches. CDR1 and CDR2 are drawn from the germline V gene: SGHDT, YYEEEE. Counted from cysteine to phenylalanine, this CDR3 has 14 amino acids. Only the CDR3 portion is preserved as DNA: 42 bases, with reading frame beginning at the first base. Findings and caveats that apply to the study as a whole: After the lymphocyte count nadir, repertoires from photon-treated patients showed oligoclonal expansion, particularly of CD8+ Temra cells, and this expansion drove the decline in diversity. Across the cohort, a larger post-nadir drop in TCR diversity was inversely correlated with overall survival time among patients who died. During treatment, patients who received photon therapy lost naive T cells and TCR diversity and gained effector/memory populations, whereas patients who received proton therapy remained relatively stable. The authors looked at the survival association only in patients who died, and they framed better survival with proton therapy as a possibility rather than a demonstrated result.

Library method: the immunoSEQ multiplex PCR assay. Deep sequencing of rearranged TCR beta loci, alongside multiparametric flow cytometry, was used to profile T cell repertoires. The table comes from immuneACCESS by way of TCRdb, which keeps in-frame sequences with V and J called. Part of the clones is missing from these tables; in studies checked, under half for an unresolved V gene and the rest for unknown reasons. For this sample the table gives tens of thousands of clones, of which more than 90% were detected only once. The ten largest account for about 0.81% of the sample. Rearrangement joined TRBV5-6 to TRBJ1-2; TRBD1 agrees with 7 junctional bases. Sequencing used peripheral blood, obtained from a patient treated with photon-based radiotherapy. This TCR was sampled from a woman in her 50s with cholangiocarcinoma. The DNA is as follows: TGTGCCAGCAGCAGCCTGGACAGGACACATGGCTACACCTTC. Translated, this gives CASSSLDRTHGYTF.